One TCR beta chain is described in this entry. These data belong to a study of blood T cell repertoires in COVID-19. As for the study in general: Some COVID-19 samples were acute and others convalescent; all came from the United States, Italy and Spain.

The germline gives CDR1 GTSNPN, CDR2 SVGIG (reference sequence). The CDR3 sequence is 13 residues long. V lost 0 bases to trimming and J lost 6 bases, with 11 bases between them. Using immunoSEQ multiplex PCR, the repertoire was profiled, and TCRdb retains in-frame clones only, with some absent. The sample holds 95,000 to 110,000 clones; roughly 83% are singletons and the top ten take roughly 4.6%. The genes are TRBV30 and TRBJ1-1; D may be TRBD1 (6 bases). The sequenced sample was peripheral blood. This TCR came from a human donor in a cohort sampled during active COVID-19. The CDR3 sequence is CAWSVGGRAEAFF. DNA for the CDR3: TGTGCCTGGAGTGTAGGGGGGAGGGCTGAAGCTTTCTTT. The full variable domain, in which reference TRBV30 and TRBJ1-1 provide the parts outside the CDR3, is SQTIHQWPATLVQPVGSPLSLECTVEGTSNPNLYWYRQAAGRGLQLLFYSVGIGQISSEVPQNLSASRPQDRQFILSSKKLLLSDSGFYLCAWSVGGRAEAFFGQGTRLTVV.